The 28 T cell receptor beta chains below come from one sample, sequenced in a study of shared clonotypes between healthy human individuals. Repertoires were generated with immunoSEQ multiplex PCR, while TCRdb's copy carries only in-frame clones and drops some. This table has under 2,000,000 clones, over 85% appearing once. Naive CD8 isolation took CD45RO-negative cells positively selected for CCR7 and excluded terminally differentiated effector memory CD45RA+ cells. Material for sequencing was naive CD8+ T cells sorted from blood. These receptors came from a man aged 18 to 30 in good health.

This clone appeared a single time. V is TRBV5-1 and J is TRBJ1-2, with D possibly TRBD1 on 5 matching bases. There are 13 residues in the CDR3. Germline V gene sequence: CDR1 SGHRS, CDR2 YFSETQ. V was pared by 0 bases and J by 4 bases, with 7 bases between. Here the CDR3 reads CASSLEGTYGYTF. CDR3 DNA: TGCGCCAGCAGCTTGGAAGGGACCTATGGCTACACCTTC.

The chain is built from TRBV13 and TRBJ1-2; no clear D gene. The CDR3 is made up of 16 amino acids. The germline CDR1 and CDR2 sequences are PRHDT and FYEKMQ (reference sequence). The V gene lost 5 bases and the J gene lost 0 bases, with 16 bases spanning the gap. CDR3 amino acids: CASSPSPLAANYGYTF. Here the CDR3 DNA reads TGTGCCAGCAGCCCCTCCCCCCTGGCGGCTAACTATGGCTACACCTTC.

The chain links TRBV27 to TRBJ1-2; tentative D call: TRBD1 (6 bases). The V end was cut by 4 bases, the J end by 0 bases, with 12 bases between. CDR1 is MNHEY and CDR2 is SMNVEV in the germline V gene (reference sequence). The CDR3 consists of 15 residues. CDR3: CASSWGAGANYGYTF. DNA of the CDR3: TGTGCCAGCAGTTGGGGGGCAGGGGCTAACTATGGCTACACCTTC.

This sequence joins TRBV27 and TRBJ2-7, with D perhaps matching TRBD2 (6 bases). The CDR3 loop spans 18 amino acids. CDR1 is MNHEY and CDR2 is SMNVEV in the germline V gene (reference sequence). V was clipped by 1 base and J by 4 bases, with 23 bases between them. The CDR3 region has the DNA TGTGCCAGCAGTTTATTGGCAGGGCTCGGACTTGGAGGGTACGAGCAGTACTTC. It codes for CASSLLAGLGLGGYEQYF.

The genes are TRBV4-2 and TRBJ1-2, with 8 bases lining up with TRBD1. The germline gives CDR1 LGHNA, CDR2 YNFKEQ. The junction had 13 bases not matched to a gene; V was cut back by 1 base and J by 6 bases. CDR3 size: 17 residues. The CDR3 is CASSQVQGAEREDGYTF. The CDR3 coding sequence is TGTGCCAGCAGCCAAGTTCAGGGGGCGGAGAGAGAGGATGGCTACACCTTC.

The gene calls are TRBV7-9 and TRBJ2-7; 9 bases line up with TRBD2. The CDR3 is made up of 16 amino acids. The J segment lost 3 bases and the V segment lost 6 bases, leaving 12 bases of the junction unmatched. Per germline, CDR1 SEHNR and CDR2 FQNEAQ (reference sequence). The chain's CDR3 is CASSFIIAGAFYEQYF. DNA for the CDR3: TGTGCCAGCAGTTTTATTATAGCGGGAGCGTTCTACGAGCAGTACTTC.

The CDR3, as DNA: TGTGCTAGTGGTTCCACGACTGGATACGAGCAGTACTTC. The encoded protein is CASGSTTGYEQYF. The V gene is TRBV12-5, the J gene TRBJ2-7; no definite D call. The CDR3 extends over 13 amino acids. Trimming left V 4 bases short and J 4 bases short, with 11 bases between. From germline, CDR1 is LGHNT and CDR2 FRNRAP.

The chain links TRBV6-5 to TRBJ2-7; possibly TRBD1 or TRBD2 for D (5 bases each). V was shortened by 5 bases and J by 3 bases, with 11 bases between the two germline ends. The CDR3 is 13 residues long. The germline CDR1 and CDR2 sequences are MNHEY and SVGAGI. CDR3 nucleotides: TGTGCCAGCAGTCCCCGGGACCTCTACGAGCAGTACTTC. Its protein is CASSPRDLYEQYF.

The chain couples TRBV7-9 to TRBJ2-2; D uncertain. Deletions cut 6 bases from V and 1 base from J, with 9 bases between. The CDR3 sequence is 14 residues long. Germline-derived CDR1 and CDR2 are SEHNR and FQNEAQ (reference sequence). The CDR3, as DNA: TGTGCCAGCAGTTATACGGGGAACACCGGGGAGCTGTTTTTT. This gives the protein CASSYTGNTGELFF.

The rearrangement joins TRBV13 to TRBJ1-1; maybe TRBD1 (6 bases). The CDR3 has 14 residues. Trimming shortened V by 3 bases and J by 1 base, and 9 bases separated the two germline ends. Germline V lookup: CDR1 PRHDT, CDR2 FYEKMQ (reference sequence). The chain's CDR3 is CASSFGGENTEAFF. In DNA form, the CDR3 reads TGTGCCAGCAGCTTTGGGGGCGAGAACACTGAAGCTTTCTTT.

The rearrangement uses TRBV19 and TRBJ2-5; 9 bases line up with TRBD2. Germline V CDR1 and CDR2: LNHDA, SQIVND (reference sequence). Trimming removed 4 bases from V and 2 bases from J; junction bases left unmatched: 5. The CDR3 covers 15 residues. CDR3 in DNA: TGTGCCAGTAGTAGTAGCGGGAGCCTTCAAGAGACCCAGTACTTC. Protein product: CASSSSGSLQETQYF.

The V and J genes are TRBV6-5 and TRBJ2-1; TRBD1 might be the D (5 bases). The ends were cut back, 2 bases at V and 7 bases at J, with 15 bases in the middle. The germline V gene encodes CDR1 MNHEY and CDR2 SVGAGI. The CDR3 contains 15 residues. This CDR3 reads CASSYPQGSYNEQFF. The CDR3 nucleotides are TGTGCCAGCAGTTACCCTCAGGGATCATATAATGAGCAGTTCTTC.

The rearrangement joins TRBV7-6 to TRBJ2-7; D perhaps matches TRBD2 (6 bases). The CDR3 has 15 amino acids. Trimming took 1 base from V and 6 from J, leaving 16 bases between them. The germline V gene encodes CDR1 SGHVS and CDR2 FNYEAQ. The CDR3 sequence: CASSLDAGFVGEQYF. As DNA, the CDR3 is TGTGCCAGCAGCTTAGATGCGGGGTTTGTTGGCGAGCAGTACTTC. Full variable domain (rest looked up from reference TRBV7-6 and TRBJ2-7): GAGVSQSPRYKVTKRGQDVALRCDPISGHVSLYWYRQALGQGPEFLTYFNYEAQQDKSGLPNDRFSAERPEGSISTLTIQRTEQRDSAMYRCASSLDAGFVGEQYFGPGTRLTVT.

The rearrangement uses TRBV6-6 and TRBJ2-2; weak D call: TRBD2 (5 bases). CDR1 is MNHNY, CDR2 SVGAGI, per germline (reference sequence). Trimming shortened V by 8 bases and J by 1 base, and 11 bases separated the two germline ends. The CDR3 runs to 14 residues. The CDR3: CASGFGENTGELFF. CDR3 in DNA: TGTGCCAGCGGTTTCGGGGAGAACACCGGGGAGCTGTTTTTT.

The chain has TRBV9 and TRBJ1-1; TRBD1 is a possible D gene (5 bases). Deletions cut 2 bases from V and 4 bases from J, with 12 bases between. Germline V lookup: CDR1 SGDLS, CDR2 YYNGEE. This CDR3 contains 14 residues. This CDR3 is CASSVQGSGTEAFF. The CDR3, as DNA: TGTGCCAGCAGCGTTCAGGGAAGTGGCACTGAAGCTTTCTTT.

The rearrangement uses TRBV4-2 and TRBJ2-1; 9 bases are shared with TRBD1. In germline, CDR1 is LGHNA, CDR2 YNFKEQ. This CDR3 spans 16 amino acids. Losses at the gene ends were 0 bases for V and 6 bases for J; bases not matched to a gene: 6. The CDR3, as DNA: TGTGCCAGCAGCCAAGAAAAACAGGGGGCTCGCAATGAGCAGTTCTTC. Translating it yields CASSQEKQGARNEQFF.

This chain connects TRBV5-1 to TRBJ2-7, with D tentatively TRBD2 (5 bases). V lost 5 bases and J 0 bases, leaving 15 bases between the germline ends. Germline CDR1 reads SGHRS; CDR2 reads YFSETQ. This CDR3 has 15 residues. This chain's CDR3 is CASRTWGADSYEQYF. CDR3 in DNA: TGCGCCAGCAGGACCTGGGGAGCGGACTCCTACGAGCAGTACTTC.

This chain links TRBV9 with TRBJ1-1; D possibly corresponds to TRBD1 (5 bases). V was pared by 3 bases and J by 1 base, with 13 bases between. Germline V gives CDR1 SGDLS, CDR2 YYNGEE. This CDR3 spans 15 amino acids. CDR3 amino acids: CASSAWGDPNTEAFF. CDR3 nucleotide sequence: TGTGCCAGCAGCGCGTGGGGGGATCCGAACACTGAAGCTTTCTTT.

CDR3 nucleotide sequence: TGTGCCAGCAGTTCGTCCCAGGGGGAAGTCACCTACGAGCAGTACTTC. Encoded protein: CASSSSQGEVTYEQYF. The chain is built from TRBV27 and TRBJ2-7; 7 bases fit TRBD1. V dropped 4 bases and J dropped 2; count of bases not matched to a gene: 11. The CDR3 has 16 amino acids. CDR1 and CDR2 (germline): MNHEY, SMNVEV (reference sequence).

This CDR3 reads CASSLGSGDEQYF. The CDR3 DNA follows: TGCGCCAGCAGCTTGGGGTCAGGGGACGAGCAGTACTTC. The chain combines TRBV5-1 with TRBJ2-7; D may be TRBD1 (6 bases). The CDR3 has 13 amino acids. CDR1 and CDR2 from the germline V gene are SGHRS and YFSETQ. Deletions cut 0 bases from V and 5 bases from J, with 9 bases between.

The chain links TRBV27 to TRBJ1-4; no clear D. V was pared by 2 bases and J by 3 bases, with 7 bases between. Per germline, CDR1 MNHEY and CDR2 SMNVEV (reference sequence). The CDR3 is made up of 14 amino acids. CDR3 residues: CASSLGFANEKLFF. The CDR3, as DNA: TGTGCCAGCAGTTTAGGGTTTGCTAATGAAAAACTGTTTTTT.

The gene calls are TRBV7-9 and TRBJ2-1, with D uncertain. The CDR3 runs to 14 residues. Germline V gene lookup returns CDR1 SEHNR and CDR2 FQNEAQ (reference sequence). V lost 5 bases to trimming and J lost 5 bases, with 13 bases between them. In nucleotides, the CDR3 is TGTGCCAGCAGCCCCCCTATAGGGCACAATGAGCAGTTCTTC. This gives the protein CASSPPIGHNEQFF.

The CDR3 bases are TGTGCCAGCAGCCCAACGCTGGACAGGGACTACGAGCAGTACTTC. It encodes CASSPTLDRDYEQYF. The chain joins TRBV7-2 to TRBJ2-7, with TRBD1 matching over 8 bases. The junction had 9 bases not matched to a gene; V was cut back by 5 bases and J by 3 bases. Germline lookup yields CDR1 SGHTA and CDR2 FQGNSA. CDR3 length equals 15 residues.

The CDR3 region is CASSRSGLSTDTQYF. The CDR3 coding sequence is TGTGCCAGCAGCCGTAGCGGCCTGAGCACAGATACGCAGTATTTT. V usage is TRBV19 and J usage is TRBJ2-3; D may be TRBD2 (6 bases). This CDR3 comprises 15 residues. V was pared by 9 bases and J by 0 bases, with 16 bases between. The germline gives CDR1 LNHDA, CDR2 SQIVND (reference sequence).

This clone was recorded only once. The V call is TRBV4-3, the J call TRBJ2-7; D uncertain. Trimming removed 0 bases at V and 3 bases at J, with 12 bases between. This CDR3 comprises 15 residues. CDR1 is LGHNA, CDR2 YSLEER, per germline. The CDR3 DNA follows: TGCGCCAGCAGCCAAGATCTTGGCTACCTCTACGAGCAGTACTTC. Its protein is CASSQDLGYLYEQYF.

This CDR3 reads CASSTTIDLSMNTEAFF. The DNA of the CDR3 is TGCGCCAGCAGTACCACAATAGACTTGAGCATGAACACTGAAGCTTTCTTT. V and J are TRBV4-3 and TRBJ1-1; D is unresolved. Germline V gene sequence: CDR1 LGHNA, CDR2 YSLEER. V lost 6 bases and J lost 0, with 20 bases in between. This CDR3 is 17 amino acids long.

V gene TRBV6-6 combines with J gene TRBJ1-1; TRBD1 matches at 7 bases. The germline V gene encodes CDR1 MNHNY and CDR2 SVGAGI (reference sequence). V lost 2 bases to trimming and J lost 8 bases; unmatched junction nucleotides: 5. This CDR3 is 13 amino acids long. DNA of the CDR3: TGTGCCAGCAGTTACCCTTACAGGGGAGAAGCTTTCTTT. Its protein product is CASSYPYRGEAFF.

This sequence joins TRBV4-1 and TRBJ2-1, with 13 nucleotides matching TRBD2. V trimming: 3 bases; J trimming: 7 bases; junction bases outside the gene matches: 3. CDR3 length equals 15 residues. Germline V gene lookup returns CDR1 MGHRA and CDR2 YSYEKL. The chain's CDR3 is CASSQTSGGKNEQFF. Here the CDR3 DNA reads TGCGCCAGCAGCCAGACTAGCGGGGGGAAGAATGAGCAGTTCTTC.